This T cell receptor (beta chain) is from a study of identical twins. Trimming at V came to 7 bases and at J to 4 bases, leaving 7 bases not matched to a gene. Germline values: CDR1 MNHNS, CDR2 SASEGT. The CDR3 is 14 residues long. A remark on this clonotype: No antigen is known for it.

TCRdb recomputed calls from the 5' RACE reads with MiXCR, one row per CDR3 protein. This table holds 750,000 to 950,000 distinct CDR3 sequences, 10% to 15% found once. General study results and limits: The authors drew conclusions from cross-sectional statistical analysis rather than following the same donors.

This sample also appeared in a second study, on yellow fever vaccine responses in identical twins.

The sequencing input was PBMCs. This clonotype originated in a woman between 18 and 30 years old in good health. This sequence joins TRBV6-1 and TRBJ2-7; 10 positions match TRBD2. The chain's CDR3 is CASTLAGATYEQYF. The CDR3 DNA sequence: TGTGCCAGCACCCTAGCGGGAGCAACATACGAGCAGTACTTC.